This entry is about one TCR beta chain. The antigen is not known. This sample was taken from a study of radiotherapy plus CTLA-4 blockade in lung cancer. Study background: Disease control was present in around a third of patients, and objective responses in roughly 17%.

Assay: immunoSEQ multiplex PCR; the TCRdb copy retains only in-frame clones and omits some. The profile shows tens of thousands of clones, under 80% of them singletons. Study outcomes and limitations: Interferon-beta, together with early blood T cell clone dynamics, reportedly best predicted response. An expansion of tumor-derived TCR clones occurred in blood after radiotherapy plus ipilimumab.

Participants had chemo-refractory metastatic non-small-cell lung cancer and were treated with focal radiation plus ipilimumab CTLA-4 blockade. The CDR3 consists of 14 residues. In germline, CDR1 is SGHRS, CDR2 YFSETQ. V shed 0 bases and J shed 2 bases, with 7 bases lying between them. The V call is TRBV5-1, the J call TRBJ2-3, with D possibly being TRBD1 (6 bases). Sequencing was performed on peripheral blood, taken from a patient treated with radiotherapy plus ipilimumab. This clonotype originated in a human donor with non-small cell lung cancer who had a complete response to radiotherapy plus ipilimumab. The CDR3 loop reads CASSLGGLTDTQYF. The CDR3 coding sequence is TGCGCCAGCAGCTTGGGGGGGCTCACAGATACGCAGTATTTT.